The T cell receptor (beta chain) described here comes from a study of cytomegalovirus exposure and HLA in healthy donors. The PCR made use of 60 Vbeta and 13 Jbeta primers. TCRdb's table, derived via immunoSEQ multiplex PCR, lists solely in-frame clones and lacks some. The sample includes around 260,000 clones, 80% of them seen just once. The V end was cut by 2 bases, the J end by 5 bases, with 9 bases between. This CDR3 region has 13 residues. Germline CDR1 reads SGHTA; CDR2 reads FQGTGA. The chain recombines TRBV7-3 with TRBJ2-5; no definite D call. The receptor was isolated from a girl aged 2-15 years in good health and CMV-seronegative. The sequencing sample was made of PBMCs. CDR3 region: CASSLHGDETQYF. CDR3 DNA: TGTGCCAGCAGCTTACATGGAGATGAGACCCAGTACTTC.